Sequencing of this TCR beta chain was carried out in a study of response to subunit inactivated influenza vaccine. V shed 7 bases, J shed 10 bases, and the junction held 8 bases outside the gene matches. CDR3 length equals 14 residues. Germline lookup yields CDR1 SGHTA and CDR2 FQGNSA. TCRdb recomputed calls from the RT-PCR reads with MiXCR, one row per CDR3 protein. Of 600,000 to 850,000 distinct CDR3 sequences in the sample, around 15% were seen once. Whole-study findings and limits: Few new T cells, the authors suggested, are recruited by each seasonal influenza vaccination.

Notes on this clonotype: Its antigen is still unknown.

The clonotype was recovered from a man aged 50-59 years who received an inactivated influenza vaccine. V and J are TRBV7-2 and TRBJ1-6; 9 nucleotides align to TRBD1. This specimen consisted of PBMCs from blood, obtained 14 to 15 days before vaccination. The CDR3 sequence: CASTSGTGTSPLHF. CDR3 DNA: TGTGCCAGCACTTCCGGGACAGGGACATCACCCCTCCACTTT.